This TCR beta chain was sequenced for a study of Ad26.COV2.S vaccination and SARS-CoV-2 variants. Study details: A participant enrolled in the COV1001 Ad26.COV2.S trial arm provided the sample. Once, or twice with 56 days between doses, Ad26.COV2.S was given intramuscularly.

Sequenced by immunoSEQ multiplex PCR; TCRdb stores in-frame clones only, minus some. There are hundreds of thousands of clones in the sample; over 75% occur only once, and about 3.5% lies in the top ten. The V gene end was trimmed by 0 bases and the J gene end by 5 bases; junction bases not matched to a gene: 8. Germline-derived CDR1 and CDR2 are SGDLS and YYNGEE. This CDR3 has 15 residues. Noted treatment: around 19 received Ad26.COV2.S at low or high dose, single or two shots; about 5 received placebo; per-sample allocation not given. Repertoires come from day 63 after the first vaccine or placebo injection. Recruitment in Boston yielded a donor of adult age, 18-55 years.

This TCR came from a person between 18 and 65 years old who received the Ad26.COV2.S COVID-19 vaccine or a placebo. The rearrangement joins TRBV9 to TRBJ2-7; 7 nucleotides line up with TRBD1. The sequenced sample was peripheral blood, obtained in a trial of Ad26.COV2.S vaccine versus placebo. This CDR3 is CASSVVEGAFDEQYF. The CDR3 DNA is TGTGCCAGCAGCGTAGTTGAGGGGGCTTTCGACGAGCAGTACTTC. Complete variable domain (other parts from reference TRBV9 and TRBJ2-7): DSGVTQTPKHLITATGQRVTLRCSPRSGDLSVYWYQQSLDQGLQFLIQYYNGEERAKGNILERFSAQQFPDLHSELNLSSLELGDSALYFCASSVVEGAFDEQYFGPGTRLTVT.